The clone carrying this T cell receptor beta chain has only a few counts. Its specificity is not known. The authors reverse transcribed all of the isolated RNA, so sequencing captured expressed TCRB transcripts. Assay: immunoSEQ multiplex PCR; the TCRdb copy retains only in-frame clones and omits some. In the table there are more than 300,000 clones, 10% to 15% of which are singletons. The sample originates from a study of beta chain features in type 1 diabetes. Findings and caveats of the study: Shorter templates might be favored by PCR, and equally so in patients and in controls. TCRB CDR3s were moderately but significantly shorter in Type 1 diabetes patients in all four CD4+ subsets.

The specimen was naive CD4+ T cells from blood. The clonotype comes from a young man in good health.

CDR3 DNA: TGTGCCTGGAGTGCCCGTAGGGCAGGGGACGGCTACACCTTC. Protein: CAWSARRAGDGYTF. The chain combines TRBV30 with TRBJ1-2; D is perhaps TRBD1 (6 bases). Germline V gives CDR1 GTSNPN, CDR2 SVGIG (reference sequence). The V gene lost 1 base and the J gene lost 8 bases, with 17 bases spanning the gap. The CDR3 loop spans 14 amino acids. The whole variable domain, remainder taken from reference TRBV30 and TRBJ1-2, is SQTIHQWPATLVQPVGSPLSLECTVEGTSNPNLYWYRQAAGRGLQLLFYSVGIGQISSEVPQNLSASRPQDRQFILSSKKLLLSDSGFYLCAWSARRAGDGYTFGSGTRLTVV.